This entry lists 24 T cell receptor beta chains sequenced from one sample in a study of T cells in Graves' hyperthyroidism and ophthalmopathy. Using RNA transcripts as the source, TCR beta CDR3 regions were amplified. First-round RT-PCR with HTBI primers amplified the TCR CDR3 region. From the multiplex PCR reads, TCRdb called clonotypes with MiXCR, one entry per CDR3 protein. The sample holds some 720,000 distinct CDR3 sequences, about 17% seen once. The sequencing input was blood. The origin of the receptors is a man in his late teens or twenties with Graves' hyperthyroidism.

The V and J genes are TRBV5-1 and TRBJ1-2; tentative D call: TRBD1 (5 bases). Germline lookup yields CDR1 SGHRS and CDR2 YFSETQ. There are 15 residues in the CDR3. V was trimmed by 0 bases and J by 8 bases, leaving 17 bases between them. The CDR3, as DNA: TGCGCCAGCAGCTTGGATGCTGAGGGGTTGAACGGCTACACCTTC. It yields the protein CASSLDAEGLNGYTF.

This clonotype was observed at least ten times. CDR3 region: CSVARDPYEQYF. CDR3 coding DNA: TGCAGCGTTGCAAGGGACCCCTACGAGCAGTACTTC. V is TRBV29-1 and J is TRBJ2-7; D may correspond to TRBD1 or TRBD2 (5 bases each). This CDR3 contains 12 residues. Germline V CDR1 and CDR2: SQVTM, ANQGSEA. Trimming left V 4 bases short and J 2 bases short, with 9 bases between.

This chain links TRBV7-9 with TRBJ2-6; 10 positions match TRBD1. The CDR3 is 17 amino acids. The junction had 6 bases not matched to a gene; V was cut back by 7 bases and J by 0 bases. Germline assignment: CDR1 SEHNR and CDR2 FQNEAQ (reference sequence). CDR3 sequence reads: CASTLGTGVSGANVLTF. In nucleotides, the CDR3 is TGTGCCAGCACCCTTGGGACAGGGGTCTCTGGGGCCAACGTCCTGACTTTC. Full variable domain (outside the CDR3, taken from reference TRBV7-9 and TRBJ2-6): DTGVSQNPRHKITKRGQNVTFRCDPISEHNRLYWYRQTLGQGPEFLTYFQNEAQLEKSRLLSDRFSAERPKGSFSTLEIQRTEQGDSAMYLCASTLGTGVSGANVLTFGAGSRLTVL.

The chain carries TRBV20-1 and TRBJ2-1, with 9 bases matching TRBD2. The trim removed 5 bases at V and 7 bases at J, leaving 6 bases unmatched. This CDR3 has 13 residues. Germline-derived CDR1 and CDR2 are DFQATT and SNEGSKA (reference sequence). CDR3 in DNA: TGCAGTGCTTTAGCGGGAGTTTTAAATGAGCAGTTCTTC. Residues: CSALAGVLNEQFF.

This clonotype was counted ten times or more. The V call is TRBV27, the J call TRBJ1-4; the D gene is possibly TRBD1 (5 bases). Trimming stripped 4 bases from V and 7 bases from J, with 10 bases between. Germline lookup yields CDR1 MNHEY and CDR2 SMNVEV (reference sequence). The CDR3 has 13 amino acids. The CDR3 region has the DNA TGTGCCAGCAGTTCAGGGTGGGGTGAAAAACTGTTTTTT. It encodes CASSSGWGEKLFF.

The chain carries TRBV5-1 and TRBJ1-3; D unclear. The V gene's germline CDR1 is SGHRS and CDR2 YFSETQ. The germline V and J ends were trimmed by 0 bases and 0 bases, with 10 bases remaining between them. This CDR3 is 16 amino acids long. The CDR3 DNA is TGCGCCAGCAGCTTGGGACCTCCGACCTCTGGAAACACCATATATTTT. It translates to CASSLGPPTSGNTIYF.

This clonotype was recorded many times. The genes are TRBV2 and TRBJ2-7; D unclear. CDR3 length: 15 amino acids. In germline, CDR1 is SNHLY, CDR2 FYNNEI. Trimming left V 5 bases short and J 3 bases short, with 17 bases between. Written as DNA, the CDR3 is TGTGCCAGCAGTAGCATTGTGGCTGACGACTACGAGCAGTACTTC. Translation gives CASSSIVADDYEQYF.

This clonotype was seen at least ten times. This sequence joins TRBV6-1 and TRBJ2-5, with a tentative D call TRBD2 (5 bases). The germline V gene encodes CDR1 MNHNS and CDR2 SASEGT. Trimming left V 4 bases short and J 0 bases short, with 6 bases between. The length of the CDR3 is 13 residues. The CDR3 protein is CASSGGYQETQYF. The CDR3 nucleotides are TGTGCCAGCAGTGGAGGGTACCAAGAGACCCAGTACTTC.

This clonotype was seen repeatedly, ten times or more. The rearrangement joins TRBV18 to TRBJ1-2, with D maybe TRBD1 (5 bases). The V gene lost 0 bases and the J gene lost 10 bases, with 12 bases spanning the gap. CDR1 and CDR2 (germline): KGHSH, LQKENI. This CDR3 is built from 13 residues. The CDR3 loop is CASSPPARVVYTF. The CDR3 nucleotides are TGTGCCAGCTCACCACCCGCCAGGGTCGTCTACACCTTC.

The chain links TRBV20-1 to TRBJ2-7; D perhaps matches TRBD1 (7 bases). V lost 2 bases, J lost 2 bases, and 16 bases lay in between. The CDR3 extends over 15 amino acids. The germline gives CDR1 DFQATT, CDR2 SNEGSKA (reference sequence). This CDR3 is CSARFRQGGTYEQYF. The CDR3 DNA follows: TGCAGTGCTAGATTTCGACAGGGAGGAACCTACGAGCAGTACTTC.

This clonotype has just one count. The rearrangement links TRBV11-2 to TRBJ2-7; D is ambiguous. The germline V gene encodes CDR1 SGHAT and CDR2 FQNNGV. V was pared by 5 bases and J by 3 bases, with 11 bases between. The length of the CDR3 is 13 residues. Here the CDR3 reads CASSLLGDYEQYF. The CDR3 DNA is TGTGCCAGCAGCCTATTAGGAGACTACGAGCAGTACTTC.

At least ten counts were recorded for this clonotype. The V and J genes are TRBV28 and TRBJ2-7, with D maybe TRBD1 (5 bases). Germline CDR1 reads MDHEN; CDR2 reads SYDVKM. The CDR3 consists of 13 residues. V lost 2 bases to trimming and J lost 3 bases, with 8 bases between them. CDR3 in DNA: TGTGCCAGCAGTTTACCCACAGGCTACGAGCAGTACTTC. This codes for CASSLPTGYEQYF. Drawing the rest from reference TRBV28 and TRBJ2-7, the complete variable domain is DVKVTQSSRYLVKRTGEKVFLECVQDMDHENMFWYRQDPGLGLRLIYFSYDVKMKEKGDIPEGYSVSREKKERFSLILESASTNQTSMYLCASSLPTGYEQYFGPGTRLTVT.

The sample holds many counts of this clonotype. This chain uses TRBV7-2 with TRBJ2-7; TRBD1 agrees at 8 bases. This CDR3 is built from 14 residues. V was clipped by 0 bases and J by 6 bases; unmatched bases: 4. CDR1 is SGHTA and CDR2 is FQGNSA in the germline V gene. CDR3 coding DNA: TGTGCCAGCAGCTTAGCCGCCAGGGGGCGCGAGCAGTACTTC. Encoded protein: CASSLAARGREQYF.

This clonotype has a count of ten or more. This chain connects TRBV19 to TRBJ1-1; D is uncertain. The germline CDR1 and CDR2 sequences are LNHDA and SQIVND (reference sequence). V was cut by 9 bases and J by 6 bases, with 17 bases left in between. The CDR3 runs to 13 residues. The CDR3 DNA reads TGTGCCAGCTTAAGGCGCTCCATCTCTGAAGCTTTCTTT. Translated, it gives CASLRRSISEAFF.

Turning to this clonotype: A clone one base away is much larger, so this may be a read error. The rearrangement uses TRBV11-2 and TRBJ2-1; the match to TRBD2 covers 14 bases. Germline lookup yields CDR1 SGHAT and CDR2 FQNNGV. This CDR3 is built from 18 residues. V dropped 5 bases and J dropped 9; count of bases not matched to a gene: 15. The CDR3 is CASSGDGTSGRAFSEQFF. Here the CDR3 DNA reads TGTGCCAGCAGCGGAGACGGGACTAGCGGGAGAGCATTTAGTGAGCAGTTCTTC.

The V call is TRBV13, the J call TRBJ2-7; 8 bases fit TRBD1. V lost 0 bases and J lost 0; bases outside the gene matches: 4. This CDR3 has 16 amino acids. CDR1 is PRHDT and CDR2 is FYEKMQ in the germline V gene (reference sequence). CDR3: CASSLGNRGFSYEQYF. The DNA of the CDR3 is TGTGCCAGCAGCTTAGGGAACAGGGGGTTCTCCTACGAGCAGTACTTC.

This chain links TRBV25-1 with TRBJ2-3; D not certain. The CDR3 runs to 16 residues. Germline values: CDR1 MGHDK, CDR2 SYGVNS. With 4 bases removed from V and 1 base from J, the gap between germline ends came to 15 bases. CDR3 loop: CASSGRKRARTDTQYF. Written as DNA, the CDR3 is TGTGCCAGCAGTGGAAGAAAAAGGGCCCGCACAGATACGCAGTATTTT.

This clonotype was seen repeatedly, ten times or more. The chain links TRBV3-1 to TRBJ2-1; 13 bases align to TRBD2. V lost 4 bases to trimming and J lost 12 bases; unmatched junction nucleotides: 9. The CDR3 length is 15 residues. Per germline, CDR1 LGHDT and CDR2 YNNKEL (reference sequence). The CDR3 DNA reads as TGTGCCAGCAGCCTCGGACTAGCGGGAGTAGGTCCGCAGTTCTTC. The encoded protein is CASSLGLAGVGPQFF.

This clonotype was seen ten or more times. The J gene is TRBJ1-1, the V gene TRBV11-3; D is ambiguous. The CDR3 runs to 14 residues. Germline assignment: CDR1 SGHNT and CDR2 YENEEA. Trimming removed 5 bases at V and 4 bases at J, with 14 bases between. The CDR3 is CASSPTLGSTEAFF. Here the CDR3 DNA reads TGTGCCAGCAGCCCAACTTTGGGCTCCACTGAAGCTTTCTTT.

The sample holds many counts of this clonotype. The CDR3 reads CASSKGRMETQYF. CDR3 nucleotide sequence: TGTGCCAGCAGCAAGGGCCGGATGGAGACCCAGTACTTC. The chain is built from TRBV2 and TRBJ2-5; no reliable D call. Trimming removed 6 bases at V and 5 bases at J, with 13 bases between. CDR3 length: 13 amino acids. CDR1 and CDR2 from the germline V gene are SNHLY and FYNNEI. Filled out from reference TRBV2 and TRBJ2-5, the complete variable domain reads EPEVTQTPSHQVTQMGQEVILRCVPISNHLYFYWYRQILGQKVEFLVSFYNNEISEKSEIFDDQFSVERPDGSNFTLKIRSTKLEDSAMYFCASSKGRMETQYFGPGTRLLVL.

This clonotype has just a few counts. The J gene is TRBJ2-2, the V gene TRBV6-1; D gene unclear. The CDR3 has 15 residues. Germline assignment: CDR1 MNHNS and CDR2 SASEGT. Trimming took 6 bases from V and 7 from J, leaving 18 bases between them. The CDR3 bases are TGTGCCAGCAGCCCCGCCGGTTACAGAGGCGGGGAGCTGTTTTTT. This codes for CASSPAGYRGGELFF.

The CDR3 here is CASSFLGRSTDTQYF. The DNA of the CDR3 is TGTGCCAGCAGTTTCTTAGGGCGATCCACAGATACGCAGTATTTT. This sequence joins TRBV27 and TRBJ2-3, with no clear D. Germline V gives CDR1 MNHEY, CDR2 SMNVEV (reference sequence). The V gene lost 3 bases and the J gene lost 2 bases, with 12 bases spanning the gap. CDR3 size: 15 residues.

The rearrangement uses TRBV28 and TRBJ1-1; a possible D gene is TRBD1 (6 bases). Trimming stripped 5 bases from V and 7 bases from J, with 20 bases between. The CDR3 covers 15 residues. CDR1 and CDR2 (germline): MDHEN, SYDVKM. CDR3 DNA sequence: TGTGCCAGCAGTCCATCCCGGGGGCTTTGGGGTGAAGCTTTCTTT. This encodes CASSPSRGLWGEAFF.

This chain joins TRBV27 and TRBJ2-1, with TRBD1 matching 10 bases. With 6 bases clipped from V and 5 bases from J, the junction kept 7 bases outside the gene matches. The CDR3 runs to 15 residues. Germline values: CDR1 MNHEY, CDR2 SMNVEV (reference sequence). The DNA of the CDR3 is TGTGCCAGCAGGCTCCGGGACAGGGGCAACAATGAGCAGTTCTTC. Translating gives CASRLRDRGNNEQFF.